One sample yielded the 10 T cell receptor beta chains listed below, sequenced in a study of blood T cell repertoires in COVID-19. Some clones are missing from TCRdb's copy, which holds only in-frame ones; the method was immunoSEQ multiplex PCR. The sample lists about 150,000 clones, about 85% occurring once. Source material: peripheral blood. These receptors were obtained from a woman aged 60-75 years with active or convalescent COVID-19.

The chain combines TRBV27 with TRBJ1-1; the match to TRBD1 covers 7 bases. CDR3 size: 11 residues. V shed 4 bases, J shed 9 bases, and the junction held 2 bases outside the gene matches. CDR1 and CDR2 (germline): MNHEY, SMNVEV (reference sequence). Here the CDR3 reads CASSSTGKAFF. Here the CDR3 DNA reads TGTGCCAGCAGTTCGACAGGGAAAGCTTTCTTT.

The genes are TRBV5-4 and TRBJ2-2; the match to TRBD2 covers 12 bases. Germline CDR1 reads SGHNT; CDR2 reads YYREEE (reference sequence). CDR3 length: 18 residues. Losses at the gene ends were 4 bases for V and 7 bases for J; bases not matched to a gene: 14. CDR3 DNA sequence: TGTGCCAGCAGCCCTGTTCCTAGCGGGGGGGTGCTGAGCGGGGAGCTGTTTTTT. The encoded protein is CASSPVPSGGVLSGELFF.

The chain is built from TRBV5-4 and TRBJ2-7; no clear D. The CDR3 loop spans 14 amino acids. Germline CDR1 and CDR2: SGHNT and YYREEE (reference sequence). Trimming took off 4 bases at V and 3 bases at J, with 14 bases between the two ends. The CDR3 spells CASSTRSDFYEQYF. The CDR3 region has the DNA TGTGCCAGCAGCACCCGCTCAGACTTCTACGAGCAGTACTTC.

The V call is TRBV30, the J call TRBJ2-6, with D uncertain. The CDR3 is made up of 16 amino acids. The V gene's germline CDR1 is GTSNPN and CDR2 SVGIG (reference sequence). V lost 0 bases to trimming and J lost 4 bases, with 13 bases between them. This CDR3 reads CAWSVVRVRGANVLTF. CDR3 in DNA: TGTGCCTGGAGTGTGGTCCGGGTTCGCGGGGCCAACGTCCTGACTTTC.

The table lists this clone with a few counts. The chain is built from TRBV5-4 and TRBJ2-4; 9 positions match TRBD2. The CDR3 is 13 residues long. From germline, CDR1 is SGHNT and CDR2 YYREEE (reference sequence). The ends lost 4 bases at V and 10 bases at J; junction bases unmatched: 6. CDR3 bases: TGTGCCAGCAGCCTAGGGAGCGGGGGGATTCAGTACTTC. Translated: CASSLGSGGIQYF. Together with reference TRBV5-4 and TRBJ2-4, the CDR3 gives the full variable domain: ETGVTQSPTHLIKTRGQQVTLRCSSQSGHNTVSWYQQALGQGPQFIFQYYREEENGRGNFPPRFSGLQFPNYSSELNVNALELDDSALYLCASSLGSGGIQYFGAGTRLSVL.

V usage is TRBV5-1 and J usage is TRBJ1-4, with D possibly matching TRBD1 (5 bases). This CDR3 has 16 residues. Germline V CDR1 and CDR2: SGHRS, YFSETQ. Trimming pared 0 bases from V and 2 bases from J, leaving 11 bases between. The CDR3 loop is CASSLGQKHTNEKLFF. CDR3 nucleotides: TGCGCCAGCAGCTTGGGACAGAAGCACACTAATGAAAAACTGTTTTTT. The full variable domain, completed using reference TRBV5-1 and TRBJ1-4, is KAGVTQTPRYLIKTRGQQVTLSCSPISGHRSVSWYQQTPGQGLQFLFEYFSETQRNKGNFPGRFSGRQFSNSRSEMNVSTLELGDSALYLCASSLGQKHTNEKLFFGSGTQLSVL.

The CDR3 loop reads CASSSFPHYGYTF. In DNA, the CDR3 is TGTGCCAGCAGTTCTTTTCCCCACTATGGCTACACCTTC. The chain combines TRBV6-5 with TRBJ1-2; D remains unclear. The CDR3 is 13 amino acids. Germline V gene sequence: CDR1 MNHEY, CDR2 SVGAGI. V was shortened by 4 bases and J by 3 bases, with 9 bases between the two germline ends.

CDR3 region: CASSGQIYQPQHF. The CDR3 nucleotides read TGTGCCAGCAGTGGACAGATTTACCAGCCCCAGCATTTT. V is TRBV6-2 or TRBV6-3 and J is TRBJ1-5; D possibly corresponds to TRBD1 (6 bases). V dropped 5 bases and J dropped 7 bases, with 12 bases sitting between them. CDR1 and CDR2 (germline): MNHEY, SVGEGT. The CDR3 consists of 13 residues.

The chain has TRBV3-1 (or the pseudogene TRBV3-2) and TRBJ2-7; a weak D match, TRBD1 (6 bases). CDR1 LGHDT and CDR2 YNNKEL come from the germline V gene (reference sequence). V lost 0 bases to trimming and J lost 5 bases, with 17 bases between them. This CDR3 contains 16 residues. This CDR3 reads CASSQDLRTDEDEQYF. CDR3 DNA: TGTGCCAGCAGCCAAGATCTCCGGACAGATGAAGACGAGCAGTACTTC.

This clone was counted a single time. The J gene is TRBJ2-1, the V gene TRBV5-6; D is perhaps TRBD1 (6 bases). V shed 7 bases and J shed 4 bases, with 15 bases lying between them. Germline V gene sequence: CDR1 SGHDT, CDR2 YYEEEE. This CDR3 region has 14 residues. The CDR3 here is CASDTGLEYNEQFF. The CDR3 region has the DNA TGTGCCAGCGATACAGGGTTAGAGTACAATGAGCAGTTCTTC.